Included here is one T cell receptor beta chain sequence, with context. What it binds is not known. This specimen includes other DNA sequences encoding the same CDR3. The V end was cut by 3 bases, the J end by 0 bases, with 3 bases between. This CDR3 contains 13 residues. Germline V CDR1 and CDR2: KGHSH, LQKENI. This specimen comes from a study of Ad26.COV2.S vaccination and SARS-CoV-2 variants. Study conclusions and caveats: Analyses that measured TCR breadth and depth may have underestimated total T cell responses. Non-spike TCR breadth did not differ much between vaccine and placebo recipients. Breadth, reportedly substantial, characterized the spike-specific CD8+ and CD4+ T cell responses after vaccination.

Only in-frame clones appear in the TCRdb table, and some are missing; sequencing was by immunoSEQ multiplex PCR. This table holds some 350,000 clones, about 92% found once. Sequencing used peripheral blood, obtained after recovery from COVID-19. The TCR was taken from a human donor who had recovered from COVID-19. The rearrangement links TRBV18 to TRBJ1-5; D remains ambiguous. The CDR3 nucleotides read TGTGCCAGCTCACCGGGTAGCAATCAGCCCCAGCATTTT. Encoded protein: CASSPGSNQPQHF.